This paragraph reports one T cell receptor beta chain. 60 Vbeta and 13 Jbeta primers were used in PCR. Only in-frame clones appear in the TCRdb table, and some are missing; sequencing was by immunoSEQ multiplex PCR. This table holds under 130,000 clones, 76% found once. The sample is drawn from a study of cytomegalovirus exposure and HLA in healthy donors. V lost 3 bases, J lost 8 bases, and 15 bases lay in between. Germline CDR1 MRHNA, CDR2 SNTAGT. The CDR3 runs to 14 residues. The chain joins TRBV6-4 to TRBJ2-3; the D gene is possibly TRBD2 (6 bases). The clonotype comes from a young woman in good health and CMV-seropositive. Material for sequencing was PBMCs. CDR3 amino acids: CASSEGGDHSTQYF. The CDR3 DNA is TGTGCCAGCAGTGAGGGCGGGGACCACAGTACGCAGTATTTT.